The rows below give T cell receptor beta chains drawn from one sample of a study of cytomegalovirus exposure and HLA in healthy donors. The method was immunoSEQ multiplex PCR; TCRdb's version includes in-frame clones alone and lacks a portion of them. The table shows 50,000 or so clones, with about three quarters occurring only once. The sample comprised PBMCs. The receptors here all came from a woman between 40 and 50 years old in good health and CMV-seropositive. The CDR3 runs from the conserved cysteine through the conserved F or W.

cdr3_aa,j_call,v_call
CSGSSGTGAGEQYF,TRBJ2-7,TRBV29-1
CASSRGGQGNEQYF,TRBJ2-7,TRBV10-2
CASSLGGGGISGNTIYF,TRBJ1-3,TRBV7-2
CASSSDTQWGYTF,TRBJ1-2,TRBV7-8
CASSLFRQGGEQFF,TRBJ2-1,TRBV27
CASSSRDRDQPQHF,TRBJ1-5,TRBV7-9
CASSRTSGVNEQFF,TRBJ2-1,TRBV11-2
CAWRQGNTEAFF,TRBJ1-1,TRBV30
CASSQTGSNQPQHF,TRBJ1-5,TRBV9
CAWSVNQRGYTF,TRBJ1-2,TRBV30
CATWEERFLNEQYF,TRBJ2-7,TRBV10-2
CASRTGGGQETQYF,TRBJ2-5,TRBV2
CASSLVPGFDGTDTQYF,TRBJ2-3,TRBV5-8
CASSVGLSSFYGYTF,TRBJ1-2,TRBV9
CAWSVGANSPFHF,TRBJ1-6,TRBV30
CASRSLGGNEQYF,TRBJ2-7,TRBV5-8
CASTDRGGGYTF,TRBJ1-2,TRBV7-8
CASQPGYDIQYF,TRBJ2-4,TRBV7-2
CASSPGTGAAYQPQHF,TRBJ1-5,TRBV7-2
CAWGATLYGYTF,TRBJ1-2,TRBV30
CASSPVGLLSGELFF,TRBJ2-2,TRBV7-3
CAWLPREGNEKLFF,TRBJ1-4,TRBV30
CASRPGTFGHQPQHF,TRBJ1-5,TRBV6-6
CASSPRLQGAHTEAFF,TRBJ1-1,TRBV18
CASSLGQLFEAFF,TRBJ1-1,TRBV6-6
CASSLEQGRREKLFF,TRBJ1-4,TRBV7-2
CASSTGTDRGTEAFF,TRBJ1-1,TRBV13
CASSLQLYGYTF,TRBJ1-2,TRBV18
CASSAYGSGGSNEQFF,TRBJ2-1,TRBV28
CASSPTLNTEAFF,TRBJ1-1,TRBV9
CASSMGRNQPQHF,TRBJ1-5,TRBV19
CASSSPGLAEDTQYF,TRBJ2-3,TRBV6-5
CASSPTGFEGELFF,TRBJ2-2,TRBV18
CATLGSITDTQYF,TRBJ2-3,TRBV28
CASSVAGVANEQFF,TRBJ2-1,TRBV9
CASSLAQGQGADTQYF,TRBJ2-3,TRBV5-1
CASSPRTGISEAFF,TRBJ1-1,TRBV6-5
CASSQESVDEQYF,TRBJ2-7,TRBV4-1
CASSQVLTSGEQFF,TRBJ2-1,TRBV4-3
CSVQGTLENTF,TRBJ1-2,TRBV20-1
CASSFEDTDTQYF,TRBJ2-3,TRBV18
CASSRSRTDTQYF,TRBJ2-3,TRBV7-2
CASSRRGVQPQHF,TRBJ1-5,TRBV28
CASSAGGSSYNSPLHF,TRBJ1-6,TRBV9
CASSLGQGDRGQYTGELFF,TRBJ2-2,TRBV7-9
CSVGGLAGPGELFF,TRBJ2-2,TRBV29-1
CASSADRGRRYGYTF,TRBJ1-2,TRBV9
CASREGQEGGYTF,TRBJ1-2,TRBV6-1
CASSSGQLDHEQFF,TRBJ2-1,TRBV11-2
CASSYSFQGGEKLFF,TRBJ1-4,TRBV6-5
CASSLGQGPDTQYF,TRBJ2-3,TRBV5-1
CSALYNEQFF,TRBJ2-1,TRBV20-1
CSVEASGDEDEQFF,TRBJ2-1,TRBV29-1
CAVRQGANTEAFF,TRBJ1-1,TRBV19
CASTRGLPSTDTQYF,TRBJ2-3,TRBV21-1